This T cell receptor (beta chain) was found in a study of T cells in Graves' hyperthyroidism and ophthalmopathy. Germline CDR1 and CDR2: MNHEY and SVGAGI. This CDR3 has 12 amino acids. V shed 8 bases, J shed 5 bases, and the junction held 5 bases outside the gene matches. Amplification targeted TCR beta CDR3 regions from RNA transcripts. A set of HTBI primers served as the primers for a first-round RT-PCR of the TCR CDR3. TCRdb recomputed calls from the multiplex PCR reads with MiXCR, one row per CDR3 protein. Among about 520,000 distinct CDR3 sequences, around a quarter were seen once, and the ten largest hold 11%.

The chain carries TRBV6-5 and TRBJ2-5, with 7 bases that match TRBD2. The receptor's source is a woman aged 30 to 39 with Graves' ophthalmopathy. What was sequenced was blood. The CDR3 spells CASYLGGETQYF. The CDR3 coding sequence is TGTGCCAGCTACCTCGGGGGGGAGACCCAGTACTTC.